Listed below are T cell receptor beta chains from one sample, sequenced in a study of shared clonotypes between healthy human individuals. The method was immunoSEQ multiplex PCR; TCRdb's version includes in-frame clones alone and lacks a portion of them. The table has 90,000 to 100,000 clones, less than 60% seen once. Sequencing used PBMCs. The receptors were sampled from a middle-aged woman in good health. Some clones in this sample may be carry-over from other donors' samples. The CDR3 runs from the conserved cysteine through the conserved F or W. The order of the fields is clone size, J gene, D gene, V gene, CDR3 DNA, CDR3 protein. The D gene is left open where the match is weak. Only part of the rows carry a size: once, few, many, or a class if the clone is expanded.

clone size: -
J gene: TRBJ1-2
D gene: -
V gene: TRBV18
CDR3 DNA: TGTGCCAGCTCACCACCCAGCATTAACTATGGCTACACCTTC
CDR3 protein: CASSPPSINYGYTF

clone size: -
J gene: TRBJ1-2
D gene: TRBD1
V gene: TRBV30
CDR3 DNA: TGTGCCTGGAGTCGACTACGAGGGACAGGGGATGGTAGCTACACCTTC
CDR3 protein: CAWSRLRGTGDGSYTF

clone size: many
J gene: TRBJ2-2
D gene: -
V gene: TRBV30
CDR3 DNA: TGTGCCTGGGGCCCGGCCGGGGAGCTGTTTTTT
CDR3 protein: CAWGPAGELFF

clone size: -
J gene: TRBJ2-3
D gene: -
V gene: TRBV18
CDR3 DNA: TGTGCCAGCTCACCAACGGGGGTAGACACAGATACGCAGTATTTT
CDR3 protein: CASSPTGVDTDTQYF

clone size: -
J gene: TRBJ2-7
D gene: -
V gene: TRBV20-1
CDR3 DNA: TGCAGTGCCGCGGTGGGAAACGAGCAGTACTTC
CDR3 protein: CSAAVGNEQYF

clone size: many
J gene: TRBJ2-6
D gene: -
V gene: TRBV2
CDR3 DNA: TGTGCCAGCACCTCGGAAGGGTCTGGGGCCAACGTCCTGACTTTC
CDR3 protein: CASTSEGSGANVLTF

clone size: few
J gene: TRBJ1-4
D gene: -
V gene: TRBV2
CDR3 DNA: TGTGCCAGCAGTGTGGGGCAGATTAATGAAAAACTGTTTTTT
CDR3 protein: CASSVGQINEKLFF

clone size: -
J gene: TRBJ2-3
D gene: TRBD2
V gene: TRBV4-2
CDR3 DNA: TGTGCCAGCAGCCAAGGGGGGGGACCAGATACGCAGTATTTT
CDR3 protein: CASSQGGGPDTQYF

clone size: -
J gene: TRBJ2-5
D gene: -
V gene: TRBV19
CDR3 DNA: TGTGCCAGTAGGCGTAGCGGCCAAGAGACCCAGTACTTC
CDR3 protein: CASRRSGQETQYF

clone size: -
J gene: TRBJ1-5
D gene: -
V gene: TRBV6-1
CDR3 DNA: TGTGCCAGCAGTGAATTGGGCTTTCGGGGGGGTAGTGCTCAGCCCCAGCATTTT
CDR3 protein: CASSELGFRGGSAQPQHF

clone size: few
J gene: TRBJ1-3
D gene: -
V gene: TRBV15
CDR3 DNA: TGTGCCACCAGCAGAGTGGCGCGGAACACCATATATTTT
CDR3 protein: CATSRVARNTIYF

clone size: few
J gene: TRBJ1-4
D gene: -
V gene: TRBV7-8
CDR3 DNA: TGTGCCAGCAGCTTATGGAGGGAAAAACTGTTTTTT
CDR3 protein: CASSLWREKLFF

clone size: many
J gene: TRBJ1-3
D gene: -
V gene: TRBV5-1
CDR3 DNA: TGCGCCAGCAGCCTATCCGGGACAACCGGAAACACCATATATTTT
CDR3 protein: CASSLSGTTGNTIYF

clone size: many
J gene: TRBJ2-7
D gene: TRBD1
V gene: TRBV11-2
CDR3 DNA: TGTGCCAGCAGCCCTCGCGGGGGACAGGGGGACGAGCAGTACTTC
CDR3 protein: CASSPRGGQGDEQYF

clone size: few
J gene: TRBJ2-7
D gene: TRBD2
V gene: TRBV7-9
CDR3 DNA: TGTGCCAGCAGCTTATTGGCGGGAGGCCACGAGCAGTACTTC
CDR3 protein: CASSLLAGGHEQYF

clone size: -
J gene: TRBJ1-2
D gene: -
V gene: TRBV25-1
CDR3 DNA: TGTGCCAGCAGTCATACAGGTCTCTATGGCTACACCTTC
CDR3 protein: CASSHTGLYGYTF

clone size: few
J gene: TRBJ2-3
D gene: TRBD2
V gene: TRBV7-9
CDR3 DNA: TGTGCCAGCAGCCTCCTGACTAGCGTCTATGATACGCAGTATTTT
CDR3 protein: CASSLLTSVYDTQYF

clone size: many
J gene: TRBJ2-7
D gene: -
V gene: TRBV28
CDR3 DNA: TGTGCCAGCACCCTGGGACCCCCGATCTACGAGCAGTACTTC
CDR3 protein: CASTLGPPIYEQYF

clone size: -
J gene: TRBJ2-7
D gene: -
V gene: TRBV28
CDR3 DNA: TGTGCCAGCAGTTTACCCGGGGATCAGGGTGGCGAGCAGTACTTC
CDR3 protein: CASSLPGDQGGEQYF

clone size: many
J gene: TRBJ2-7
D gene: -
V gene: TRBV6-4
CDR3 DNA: TGTGCCAGCAGTGCCAGACCCGGTTCAGCCCACGAGCAGTACTTC
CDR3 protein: CASSARPGSAHEQYF

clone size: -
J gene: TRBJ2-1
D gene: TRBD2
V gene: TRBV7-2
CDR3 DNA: TGTGCCAGCAGCTTAGAGGTAGCGGGAGGCGAGCAGTTCTTC
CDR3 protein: CASSLEVAGGEQFF

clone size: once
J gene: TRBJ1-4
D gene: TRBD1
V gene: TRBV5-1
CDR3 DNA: TGCGCCAGCAGCTTGCAGGGGGCGGATGAAAAACTGTTTTTT
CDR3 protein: CASSLQGADEKLFF

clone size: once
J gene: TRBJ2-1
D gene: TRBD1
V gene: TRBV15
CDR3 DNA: TGTGCCACCAGCAGGGCCGGGACAGGGGCCGGGAATGAGCAGTTCTTC
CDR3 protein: CATSRAGTGAGNEQFF

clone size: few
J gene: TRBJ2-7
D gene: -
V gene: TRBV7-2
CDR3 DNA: TGTGCCAGCAGCTCGGGACTCCTACCCTACGAGCAGTACTTC
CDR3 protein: CASSSGLLPYEQYF

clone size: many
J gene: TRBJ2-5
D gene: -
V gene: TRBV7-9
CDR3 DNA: TGTGCCAGCAGCTTAGCCGAGGGAACGGGGCAAGAGACCCAGTACTTC
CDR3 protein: CASSLAEGTGQETQYF

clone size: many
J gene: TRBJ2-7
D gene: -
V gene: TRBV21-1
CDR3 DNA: TGTGCCAGCAGCAAATATCGGCGGGAGATCACCTACGAGCAGTACTTC
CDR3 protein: CASSKYRREITYEQYF

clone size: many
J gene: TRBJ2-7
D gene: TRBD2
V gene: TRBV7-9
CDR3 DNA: TGTGCCAGCAACCCTAGCGGGTTGAGCTCCTACGAGCAGTACTTC
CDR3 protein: CASNPSGLSSYEQYF